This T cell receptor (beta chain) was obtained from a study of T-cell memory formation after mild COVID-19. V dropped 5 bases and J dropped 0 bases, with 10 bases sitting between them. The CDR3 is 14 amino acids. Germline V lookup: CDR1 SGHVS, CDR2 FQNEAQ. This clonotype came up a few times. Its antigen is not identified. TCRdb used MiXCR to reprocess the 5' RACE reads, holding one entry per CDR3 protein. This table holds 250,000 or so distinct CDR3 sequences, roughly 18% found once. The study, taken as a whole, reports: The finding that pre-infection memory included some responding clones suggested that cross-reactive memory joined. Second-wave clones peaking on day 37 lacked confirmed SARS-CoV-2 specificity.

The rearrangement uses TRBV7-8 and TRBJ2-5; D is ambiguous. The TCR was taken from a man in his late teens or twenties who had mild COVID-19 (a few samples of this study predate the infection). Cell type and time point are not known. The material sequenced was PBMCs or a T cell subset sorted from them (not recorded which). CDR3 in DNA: TGTGCCAGCAGCCCCCTCTATAACCAAGAGACCCAGTACTTC. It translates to CASSPLYNQETQYF. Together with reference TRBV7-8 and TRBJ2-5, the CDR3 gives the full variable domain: GAGVSQSPRYKVAKRGQDVALRCDPISGHVSLFWYQQALGQGPEFLTYFQNEAQLDKSGLPSDRFFAERPEGSVSTLKIQRTQQEDSAVYLCASSPLYNQETQYFGPGTRLLVL.